These 31 T cell receptor beta chains were sequenced from one sample in a study of human T cells and chemical hapten exposure. Noted time point: patch test 1, 2 weeks after DPC sensitization. Treatment in this sample: therapeutic diphenylcyclopropenone sensitization with weekly scalp DPC. TCRdb used MiXCR to reprocess the RACE reads, holding one entry per CDR3 protein. The sample has 95,000 to 150,000 distinct CDR3 sequences; 12% to 15% are singletons. The sequencing here drew on whole blood, taken in connection with sensitization to the hapten diphenylcyclopropenone (DPC). These receptors all stem from a man younger than 30 with alopecia areata. Some clones in this sample may be carry-over from other donors' samples.

This chain's CDR3 is CASSYGLASYNEQFF. The CDR3 region has the DNA TGTGCCAGCAGTTACGGGCTGGCCTCCTACAATGAGCAGTTCTTC. The V and J genes are TRBV6-6 and TRBJ2-1; D is uncertain. CDR1 and CDR2 (germline): MNHNY, SVGAGI (reference sequence). The germline V and J ends were trimmed by 2 bases and 0 bases, with 8 bases remaining between them. This CDR3 is 15 amino acids long.

A few counts support this clonotype. The rearrangement uses TRBV6-5 and TRBJ2-5; no firm D call. The germline gives CDR1 MNHEY, CDR2 SVGAGI. V lost 2 bases, J lost 0 bases, and 10 bases lay in between. CDR3 length: 15 amino acids. DNA of the CDR3: TGTGCCAGCAGTTACGGGTCTGGGAACCAAGAGACCCAGTACTTC. It is translated as CASSYGSGNQETQYF.

This clonotype occurred a few times. The V call is TRBV9, the J call TRBJ2-7; D uncertain. Deletions cut 4 bases from V and 2 bases from J, with 13 bases between. Germline-derived CDR1 and CDR2 are SGDLS and YYNGEE. The CDR3 is made up of 14 amino acids. The CDR3 nucleotides are TGTGCCAGCAGCCGTTGGGATGGACCCTACGAGCAGTACTTC. As protein: CASSRWDGPYEQYF.

The chain has TRBV5-1 and TRBJ2-5; D might be TRBD1 (6 bases). Trimming removed 0 bases from V and 1 base from J, with 10 bases in between. The CDR3 spans 15 residues. From germline, CDR1 is SGHRS and CDR2 YFSETQ. The CDR3 coding sequence is TGCGCCAGCAGCTTGGGGGGGCCGGGCCAAGAGACCCAGTACTTC. Translating gives CASSLGGPGQETQYF.

This clonotype has only a few counts. The V gene is TRBV7-2, the J gene TRBJ1-5, with a tentative D call TRBD1 (6 bases). Trimming removed 2 bases at V and 7 bases at J, with 15 bases between. Germline lookup yields CDR1 SGHTA and CDR2 FQGNSA. This CDR3 has 15 residues. CDR3 sequence: CASSLQTGKGQPQHF. In DNA, the CDR3 is TGTGCCAGCAGCTTACAAACAGGGAAGGGACAGCCCCAGCATTTT.

This clonotype was observed at least ten times. V usage is TRBV20-1 and J usage is TRBJ1-5; TRBD1 is a possible D gene (6 bases). The germline CDR1 and CDR2 sequences are DFQATT and SNEGSKA (reference sequence). V was cut by 3 bases and J by 4 bases, with 19 bases left in between. The CDR3 length is 16 residues. CDR3 nucleotide sequence: TGCAGTGCTAGGGTACAGGGACCGACGCAAAATCAGCCCCAGCATTTT. Amino acid sequence: CSARVQGPTQNQPQHF.

V gene TRBV5-1 combines with J gene TRBJ2-2; 7 nucleotides agree with TRBD1. V lost 1 base to trimming and J lost 2 bases; unmatched junction nucleotides: 8. The CDR3 has 17 amino acids. Germline V gene data show CDR1 as SGHRS and CDR2 as YFSETQ. CDR3 loop: CASSLPSGQLNTGELFF. CDR3 bases: TGCGCCAGCAGCTTGCCATCGGGACAGCTCAACACCGGGGAGCTGTTTTTT. The whole variable domain, remainder taken from reference TRBV5-1 and TRBJ2-2, is KAGVTQTPRYLIKTRGQQVTLSCSPISGHRSVSWYQQTPGQGLQFLFEYFSETQRNKGNFPGRFSGRQFSNSRSEMNVSTLELGDSALYLCASSLPSGQLNTGELFFGEGSRLTVL.

The sample holds a few counts of this clonotype. The rearrangement uses TRBV20-1 and TRBJ1-2, with D perhaps matching TRBD1 (6 bases). Trimming left V 3 bases short and J 4 bases short, with 12 bases between. The CDR3 runs to 13 residues. Germline CDR1 reads DFQATT; CDR2 reads SNEGSKA (reference sequence). The DNA for the CDR3 is TGCAGTGCTAGGGAACAGGGCTTCTATGGCTACACCTTC. It is translated as CSAREQGFYGYTF.

The chain couples TRBV2 to TRBJ2-3, with 8 bases identical to TRBD1. Trimming took 4 bases from V and 4 from J; bases not matched to a gene: 4. The CDR3 contains 14 residues. Looked up from germline, CDR1 is SNHLY and CDR2 is FYNNEI. In nucleotides, the CDR3 is TGTGCCAGCAGTGTTACAGGGGGAGCAGATACGCAGTATTTT. This codes for CASSVTGGADTQYF.

The chain recombines TRBV9 with TRBJ1-2; 8 nucleotides agree with TRBD1. After removal of 2 bases from V and 2 bases from J, the junction contained 11 bases not matched to a gene. This CDR3 is 17 amino acids long. CDR1 and CDR2 (germline): SGDLS, YYNGEE. The CDR3 DNA is TGTGCCAGCAGCGTCGGAATCACAGGGGGTAGAAACTATGGCTACACCTTC. Translated: CASSVGITGGRNYGYTF.

This chain connects TRBV7-9 to TRBJ2-1; no clear D gene. V shed 2 bases and J shed 7 bases, with 12 bases lying between them. The CDR3 contains 14 residues. Germline V gives CDR1 SEHNR, CDR2 FQNEAQ (reference sequence). CDR3 in DNA: TGTGCCAGCAGCTTAACCGTCAGCCTGAATGAGCAGTTCTTC. Amino acids: CASSLTVSLNEQFF.

V gene TRBV3-1 combines with J gene TRBJ2-5; unclear D gene. V lost 0 bases and J 2 bases, leaving 4 bases between the germline ends. The germline V gene encodes CDR1 LGHDT and CDR2 YNNKEL (reference sequence). This CDR3 is built from 13 residues. The CDR3 DNA reads TGTGCCAGCAGCCAAGACAGTCAAGAGACCCAGTACTTC. Translated: CASSQDSQETQYF.

The chain recombines TRBV28 with TRBJ2-7, with a tentative D call TRBD1 (8 bases). Germline V gene data show CDR1 as MDHEN and CDR2 as SYDVKM. The CDR3 sequence is 15 residues long. V lost 6 bases and J lost 0, with 15 bases in between. As DNA, the CDR3 is TGTGCCAGCAGAGAACAGGGGGGGAGCTCCTACGAGCAGTACTTC. This encodes CASREQGGSSYEQYF.

The chain combines TRBV20-1 with TRBJ1-5; maybe TRBD1 (6 bases). The germline V gene encodes CDR1 DFQATT and CDR2 SNEGSKA (reference sequence). CDR3 size: 15 residues. V shed 0 bases and J shed 4 bases, with 13 bases lying between them. The DNA of the CDR3 is TGCAGTGCTAGAGATCAGGGGATGGGGAATCAGCCCCAGCATTTT. It yields the protein CSARDQGMGNQPQHF.

V usage is TRBV19 and J usage is TRBJ2-2, with 10 bases aligning to TRBD1. The CDR3 is made up of 18 amino acids. Germline V CDR1 and CDR2: LNHDA, SQIVND (reference sequence). V trimming: 7 bases; J trimming: 7 bases; junction bases outside the gene matches: 18. CDR3 protein: CASTLIGFGTGVVGELFF. CDR3 sequence (DNA): TGTGCCAGTACCCTGATTGGCTTTGGGACAGGGGTTGTCGGGGAGCTGTTTTTT.

This clonotype showed up just a few times. The chain couples TRBV11-2 to TRBJ1-5; D gene uncertain. V was clipped by 5 bases and J by 9 bases, with 11 bases between them. CDR1 and CDR2 (germline): SGHAT, FQNNGV. The CDR3 covers 12 residues. The CDR3 sequence is CASSPPLGPQHF. In DNA, the CDR3 is TGTGCCAGCAGCCCTCCGCTGGGGCCCCAGCATTTT.

The chain recombines TRBV12-3 or TRBV12-4 with TRBJ1-2, with 8 nucleotides matching TRBD1. The CDR3 is 11 amino acids. V lost 6 bases to trimming and J lost 11 bases; unmatched junction nucleotides: 5. The CDR3 loop is CASSLDRAYTF. The CDR3 nucleotides are TGTGCCAGCAGCTTGGACAGGGCTTACACCTTC.

The chain employs TRBV2 and TRBJ1-2, with D unresolved. The CDR3 is made up of 14 amino acids. With 2 bases removed from V and 4 bases from J, the gap between germline ends came to 11 bases. CDR1 and CDR2 from the germline V gene are SNHLY and FYNNEI. This CDR3 is CASSEIVGSYGYTF. CDR3 nucleotides: TGTGCCAGCAGTGAAATAGTGGGCAGCTATGGCTACACCTTC. Supplemented by reference TRBV2 and TRBJ1-2, the full variable domain reads EPEVTQTPSHQVTQMGQEVILRCVPISNHLYFYWYRQILGQKVEFLVSFYNNEISEKSEIFDDQFSVERPDGSNFTLKIRSTKLEDSAMYFCASSEIVGSYGYTFGSGTRLTVV.

The chain recombines TRBV29-1 with TRBJ2-3, with D perhaps being TRBD1 or TRBD2 (6 bases each). The V gene lost 8 bases and the J gene lost 3 bases, with 18 bases spanning the gap. The CDR3 consists of 14 residues. The V gene's germline CDR1 is SQVTM and CDR2 ANQGSEA. CDR3 sequence reads: CSIGPGGGTDTQYF. CDR3 DNA sequence: TGCAGCATTGGTCCCGGGGGCGGGACAGATACGCAGTATTTT.

V gene TRBV29-1 combines with J gene TRBJ2-3, with a possible D match to TRBD2 (5 bases). The V gene's germline CDR1 is SQVTM and CDR2 ANQGSEA. Deletions cut 3 bases from V and 0 bases from J, with 13 bases between. The CDR3 has 15 residues. The CDR3, as DNA: TGCAGCGTTGATTTCCGGGGAAGGAGCACAGATACGCAGTATTTT. It codes for CSVDFRGRSTDTQYF.

V is TRBV3-1 and J is TRBJ2-7; D unresolved. This CDR3 contains 11 residues. V lost 0 bases to trimming and J lost 9 bases, with 6 bases between them. Germline V gives CDR1 LGHDT, CDR2 YNNKEL (reference sequence). The CDR3 loop reads CASSQDHRQYF. CDR3 DNA sequence: TGTGCCAGCAGCCAAGATCACAGGCAGTACTTC.

The genes are TRBV28 and TRBJ1-5; maybe TRBD1 (5 bases). The germline V gene has CDR1 MDHEN and CDR2 SYDVKM. The ends were cut back, 1 base at V and 3 bases at J, with 10 bases in the middle. The CDR3 is made up of 15 amino acids. CDR3 sequence (DNA): TGTGCCAGCAGTTTATCGGGGACCCTCAATCAGCCCCAGCATTTT. It translates to CASSLSGTLNQPQHF.

V and J are TRBV7-2 and TRBJ1-2; no firm D call. Germline assignment: CDR1 SGHTA and CDR2 FQGNSA. V gave up 3 bases and J gave up 5 bases, with 10 bases separating them. This CDR3 is built from 13 residues. CDR3 sequence (DNA): TGTGCCAGCAGCTTCTCAAACTTTTATGGCTACACCTTC. This gives the protein CASSFSNFYGYTF.

This clonotype was picked up a small number of times. This sequence joins TRBV18 and TRBJ1-1; D gene uncertain. Looked up from germline, CDR1 is KGHSH and CDR2 is LQKENI. The CDR3 is 19 amino acids. With 2 bases removed from V and 0 bases from J, the gap between germline ends came to 22 bases. CDR3 sequence: CASSPSPPPLRAMNTEAFF. CDR3 bases: TGTGCCAGCTCACCATCCCCTCCCCCATTAAGGGCCATGAACACTGAAGCTTTCTTT.

V and J are TRBV19 and TRBJ1-6; D unresolved. The V end lost 6 bases, the J end lost 10 bases, and 19 bases lay between the germline ends. Germline assignment: CDR1 LNHDA and CDR2 SQIVND (reference sequence). This CDR3 has 15 residues. The CDR3 nucleotides are TGTGCCAGTAGGCCCCTGGGAGGGAGATTGTCACCCCTCCACTTT. Protein: CASRPLGGRLSPLHF.

This clonotype was recorded at least ten times. V and J are TRBV6-4 and TRBJ2-1; TRBD2 aligns across 9 bases. This CDR3 contains 15 residues. Germline values: CDR1 MRHNA, CDR2 SNTAGT. V lost 3 bases, J lost 0 bases, and 0 bases stayed unmatched. The CDR3 sequence: CASSEAGGSYNEQFF. The CDR3 region has the DNA TGTGCCAGCAGTGAAGCGGGGGGCTCCTACAATGAGCAGTTCTTC.

This clonotype was seen many times. The chain is built from TRBV7-2 and TRBJ2-3; a possible D gene is TRBD2 (6 bases). CDR1 SGHTA and CDR2 FQGNSA come from the germline V gene. The length of the CDR3 is 14 residues. V gave up 3 bases and J gave up 2 bases, with 9 bases separating them. CDR3 sequence reads: CASSLRDFTDTQYF. The CDR3 DNA reads TGTGCCAGCAGCTTGCGGGACTTCACAGATACGCAGTATTTT.

Notes on this clonotype: This may be a read error: a much more frequent sequence differs by one nucleotide. This rearrangement joins TRBV7-2 to TRBJ1-1; the D is unclear. Trimming left V 0 bases short and J 1 base short, with 3 bases between. In germline, CDR1 is SGHTA, CDR2 FQGNSA. The CDR3 loop spans 13 amino acids. DNA for the CDR3: TGTGCCAGCAGCTTAGCGGAGAACACTGAAGCTTTCTTT. Protein sequence: CASSLAENTEAFF.

This chain joins TRBV2 and TRBJ1-4; the D is unclear. V gave up 6 bases and J gave up 5 bases, with 7 bases separating them. CDR3 size: 12 residues. Germline V gene sequence: CDR1 SNHLY, CDR2 FYNNEI. CDR3 in DNA: TGTGCCAGCAGATCCCAGAATGAAAAACTGTTTTTT. Protein product: CASRSQNEKLFF.

The chain combines TRBV27 with TRBJ2-7, with D possibly being TRBD1 or TRBD2 (5 bases each). The V end lost 2 bases, the J end lost 5 bases, and 10 bases lay between the germline ends. This CDR3 is 13 amino acids long. CDR1 and CDR2 from the germline V gene are MNHEY and SMNVEV (reference sequence). CDR3 residues: CASSLPGGNEQYF. CDR3 sequence (DNA): TGTGCCAGCAGTTTACCTGGGGGAAACGAGCAGTACTTC.

This clonotype was observed a few times. The J gene is TRBJ2-7, the V gene TRBV20-1, with D possibly matching TRBD1 (6 bases). The CDR3 is 10 amino acids. The V gene lost 4 bases and the J gene lost 5 bases, with 6 bases spanning the gap. Germline CDR1 reads DFQATT; CDR2 reads SNEGSKA (reference sequence). The CDR3 here is CSATGDEQYF. The CDR3, as DNA: TGCAGTGCTACAGGGGACGAGCAGTACTTC.